This entry is about one T cell receptor (beta chain). Original methodology: Nucleated cell counts were estimated from reference gene primer amplification. Here immunoSEQ multiplex PCR was the method, and the copy in TCRdb shows in-frame clones only, minus some. V, J and clone size are taken as reported in that table, and D and trimming were inferred from the DNA itself. The sample holds about 130,000 clones, about 76% seen once. The sample comes from a study of blood T cell repertoires in COVID-19. Study at large: The study drew acute and convalescent COVID-19 samples from the United States, Italy and Spain. T cells, B-cell-depleted T cells, or PBMCs supplied cDNA or gDNA.

This CDR3 comprises 13 residues. V dropped 2 bases and J dropped 9 bases, with 13 bases sitting between them. Per the germline V gene, CDR1 is SNHLY and CDR2 is FYNNEI. This sequence originates from a man older than 75 with acute or convalescent COVID-19. The sequenced sample was peripheral blood. The chain has TRBV2 and TRBJ1-1; D gene uncertain. In DNA form, the CDR3 reads TGTGCCAGCAGTGAATCGGAGGGTACTAAAGCTTTCTTT. Protein sequence: CASSESEGTKAFF.